Shown below are 18 T cell receptor beta chains from a single sample sequenced in a study of cytomegalovirus exposure and HLA in healthy donors. Primers included in the PCR were 60 Vbeta and 13 Jbeta primers. Measured with immunoSEQ multiplex PCR; TCRdb has only the in-frame clones, and not every one. The specimen's table records 180,000 or so clones. The sequenced sample consisted of PBMCs. Receptor source: a boy under 18 in good health and CMV-seronegative.

The chain couples TRBV7-9 to TRBJ2-1; 7 bases align to TRBD1. CDR3 length: 15 amino acids. Germline CDR1 is SEHNR and CDR2 is FQNEAQ (reference sequence). With 3 bases clipped from V and 4 bases from J, the junction kept 6 bases outside the gene matches. CDR3 region: CASSFLRTGYNEQFF. The CDR3, as DNA: TGTGCCAGCAGCTTCCTCCGGACAGGTTACAATGAGCAGTTCTTC.

V gene TRBV4-1 combines with J gene TRBJ1-4; D is uncertain. This CDR3 spans 14 amino acids. V gave up 6 bases and J gave up 13 bases, with 21 bases separating them. CDR1 MGHRA and CDR2 YSYEKL come from the germline V gene. The DNA of the CDR3 is TGCGCCAGCAGTTCCCCTAAAACTGGGCTTGGACTGTTTTTT. Its protein product is CASSSPKTGLGLFF.

The chain carries TRBV11-2 and TRBJ2-3; D ambiguous. Germline CDR1 SGHAT, CDR2 FQNNGV. Trimming stripped 8 bases from V and 6 bases from J, with 15 bases between. This CDR3 is built from 13 residues. CDR3 in DNA: TGTGCCAGCTCTCGTGTATATGTGGATACGCAGTATTTT. Translating gives CASSRVYVDTQYF.

The rearrangement links TRBV27 to TRBJ2-5; 14 bases align to TRBD2. The DNA matches TRBJ2-7 better at its end, which makes the J call doubtful. The length of the CDR3 is 14 residues. Per germline, CDR1 MNHEY and CDR2 SMNVEV (reference sequence). This CDR3 is CASRRTSGGYEQYF. The CDR3 DNA sequence: TGTGCCAGCAGACGGACTAGCGGGGGGTACGAGCAGTACTTC.

The chain uses TRBV19 and TRBJ2-3; D is perhaps TRBD1 (6 bases). From germline, CDR1 is LNHDA and CDR2 SQIVND (reference sequence). The CDR3 spans 11 residues. Trimming took off 7 bases at V and 10 bases at J, with 12 bases between the two ends. CDR3: CASTATGPQYF. In nucleotides, the CDR3 is TGTGCCAGTACCGCGACAGGTCCGCAGTATTTT.

The CDR3 here is CASSSGTGRNTGELFF. The CDR3 DNA is TGTGCCAGCAGCTCCGGGACAGGGCGGAACACCGGGGAGCTGTTTTTT. The V call is TRBV11-3, the J call TRBJ2-2; 9 bases are shared with TRBD1. CDR3 size: 16 residues. Per the germline V gene, CDR1 is SGHNT and CDR2 is YENEEA. Germline trimming cut 4 bases from V and 1 base from J; bases unmatched to any gene: 4.

The chain couples TRBV7-3 to TRBJ2-2; perhaps TRBD2 as D (5 bases). Trimming removed 2 bases at V and 6 bases at J, with 13 bases between. The CDR3 runs 15 residues. CDR1 is SGHTA and CDR2 is FQGTGA in the germline V gene. CDR3 region: CASSLGGLTAGELFF. The DNA for the CDR3 is TGTGCCAGCAGCTTAGGCGGACTTACGGCCGGGGAGCTGTTTTTT.

The genes are TRBV7-3 and TRBJ2-2, with 9 bases that match TRBD1. Per germline, CDR1 SGHTA and CDR2 FQGTGA. The CDR3 contains 15 residues. With V trimmed by 5 bases and J by 6 bases, 7 bases remained unmatched. The CDR3 DNA reads as TGTGCCAGCAGCCCCCTAGGGACAGGGTCCGGGGAGCTGTTTTTT. Amino acids: CASSPLGTGSGELFF.

The chain has TRBV2 and TRBJ1-6; perhaps TRBD1 as D (6 bases). The V end was cut by 6 bases, the J end by 0 bases, with 27 bases between. CDR1 and CDR2 (germline): SNHLY, FYNNEI. The CDR3 is 21 residues long. This CDR3 reads CASSLRGTSGAISSYNSPLHF. The CDR3 DNA sequence: TGTGCCAGCAGCCTCAGAGGGACAAGTGGGGCGATTAGCTCCTATAATTCACCCCTCCACTTT.

About this clone itself: The identical CDR3 is also encoded by other nucleotide sequences in the sample. The gene calls are TRBV9 and TRBJ2-2; TRBD2 matches 9 bases. The CDR3 runs 16 residues. V lost 3 bases and J lost 3; bases outside the gene matches: 6. CDR1 and CDR2 (germline): SGDLS, YYNGEE. Written as DNA, the CDR3 is TGTGCCAGCAGCGCGCGTAGCGGGGGTGACACCGGGGAGCTGTTTTTT. It yields the protein CASSARSGGDTGELFF.

This sequence joins TRBV4-1 and TRBJ1-6; D is undetermined. The CDR3 has 12 residues. V lost 1 base and J 10 bases, leaving 5 bases between the germline ends. Germline V gene data show CDR1 as MGHRA and CDR2 as YSYEKL. CDR3 bases: TGCGCCAGCAGCCAAGTCGGGTCACCCCTCCACTTT. Translation: CASSQVGSPLHF.

The chain recombines TRBV2 with TRBJ2-3; 7 bases match TRBD1. The CDR3 spans 16 residues. CDR1 SNHLY and CDR2 FYNNEI come from the germline V gene. V trimming: 6 bases; J trimming: 3 bases; junction bases outside the gene matches: 12. The CDR3 region is CASSLTGWRGTDTQYF. The CDR3 DNA sequence: TGTGCCAGCAGCTTGACAGGGTGGCGTGGAACAGATACGCAGTATTTT.

The rearrangement joins TRBV6-1 to TRBJ2-5, with 9 bases aligning to TRBD2. The germline CDR1 and CDR2 sequences are MNHNS and SASEGT. J gave up 4 bases and V 7 bases, and 7 bases lay outside the gene matches. This CDR3 is built from 14 residues. CDR3 loop: CASKQRGAGETQYF. The CDR3 DNA is TGTGCCAGCAAACAGCGGGGGGCTGGAGAGACCCAGTACTTC.

V gene TRBV30 combines with J gene TRBJ1-2, with D uncertain. With 6 bases removed from V and 2 bases from J, the gap between germline ends came to 13 bases. The CDR3 loop spans 13 amino acids. Germline V CDR1 and CDR2: GTSNPN, SVGIG (reference sequence). The CDR3, as DNA: TGTGCCTGCCGCCGCGAAGTAAACTATGGCTACACCTTC. Translating it yields CACRREVNYGYTF.

The chain links TRBV7-9 to TRBJ2-2; 7 nucleotides line up with TRBD2. This CDR3 has 19 residues. The germline V gene has CDR1 SEHNR and CDR2 FQNEAQ (reference sequence). J lost 5 bases, V lost 3 bases, and 18 bases had no gene match. CDR3 residues: CASSLGTMAGVLGTGELFF. CDR3 DNA: TGTGCCAGCAGCTTGGGGACTATGGCGGGAGTATTAGGAACCGGGGAGCTGTTTTTT.

The V call is TRBV7-6, the J call TRBJ2-5; tentative D call: TRBD1 (6 bases). V gave up 4 bases and J gave up 5 bases, with 20 bases separating them. CDR1 and CDR2 from the germline V gene are SGHVS and FNYEAQ. CDR3 length equals 16 residues. Written as DNA, the CDR3 is TGTGCCAGCAGCTCCGGGACACCCGCCCCCGGGGAGACCCAGTACTTC. Residues: CASSSGTPAPGETQYF.

The rearrangement joins TRBV14 to TRBJ2-6, with no clear D. Trimming shortened V by 4 bases and J by 0 bases, and 7 bases separated the two germline ends. The CDR3 is 15 amino acids. The germline V gene has CDR1 SGHDN and CDR2 FVKESK. CDR3 nucleotides: TGTGCCAGCAGCCGACAATTCTCTGGGGCCAACGTCCTGACTTTC. It yields the protein CASSRQFSGANVLTF.

The chain links TRBV6-4 to TRBJ2-5, with 8 nucleotides matching TRBD1. The end of the DNA aligns better with TRBJ2-7, so the J call may be wrong. The CDR3 covers 15 residues. CDR1 is MRHNA and CDR2 is SNTAGT in the germline V gene. CDR3 region: CASSLQQGDRNEQYF. The CDR3 bases are TGTGCCAGCAGTTTACAACAGGGGGACCGGAACGAGCAGTACTTC.